This paragraph covers one T cell receptor beta chain sequence. The CDR3 is 14 amino acids. V shed 2 bases and J 7 bases; nucleotides not matched to a gene: 4. This record belongs to a study of T-cell reconstitution after alpha-beta-depleted transplantation in children. Unique molecular identifiers were incorporated during preparation of the TCRbeta library. Using its own MiXCR run on the PCR reads, TCRdb lists one record per CDR3 protein. The sample carries 70,000 to 95,000 distinct CDR3 sequences, about 14% recorded once. This sequence was found in a male patient aged 2-15 years who had a stem cell transplant for acute lymphoblastic leukemia, so the T cells may come from the graft donor. V is TRBV12-3 or TRBV12-4 and J is TRBJ2-4; 8 bases match TRBD2. Sequencing was performed on PBMCs, mostly from graft donor cells, taken 180 days after TCRalphabeta/CD19-depleted stem cell transplant. CDR3 protein: CASSLTLAGNIQYF. Here the CDR3 DNA reads TGTGCCAGCAGTTTAACCCTAGCGGGTAACATTCAGTACTTC.